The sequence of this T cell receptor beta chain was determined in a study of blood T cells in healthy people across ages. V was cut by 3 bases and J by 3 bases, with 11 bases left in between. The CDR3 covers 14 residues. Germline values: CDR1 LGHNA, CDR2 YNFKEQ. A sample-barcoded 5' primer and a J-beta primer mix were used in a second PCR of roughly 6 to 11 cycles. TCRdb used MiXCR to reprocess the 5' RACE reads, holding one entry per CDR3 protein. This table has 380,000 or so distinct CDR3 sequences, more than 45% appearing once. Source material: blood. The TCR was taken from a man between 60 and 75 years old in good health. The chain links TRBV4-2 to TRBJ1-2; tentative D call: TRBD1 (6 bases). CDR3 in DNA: TGTGCCAGCAGCCAGACCACAGGGTACTATGGCTACACCTTC. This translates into CASSQTTGYYGYTF.